What follows is one T cell receptor (beta chain) and its context. Antigen: not known. This sample stems from a study of T cells in localized non-small cell lung cancer. Assay: immunoSEQ multiplex PCR; the TCRdb copy retains only in-frame clones and omits some. The sample records fewer than 5,000 clones, around 41% being singletons. Findings of the study overall: Median roughly 57 top-100 tumor clones were shared with paired adjacent lung. The greatest T cell clonality was found in uninvolved adjacent lung (higher than in tumor).

This TCR was sampled from a woman between 35 and 70 years old with stage I lung adenocarcinoma. The input for sequencing was lung tumor tissue, taken before any cancer treatment.

The chain's CDR3 is CASSPDPGSGYEQYF. CDR3 sequence (DNA): TGTGCCAGCAGCCCTGATCCCGGGAGTGGCTACGAGCAGTACTTC. The chain employs TRBV11-3 and TRBJ2-7, with D tentatively TRBD2 (6 bases). Germline-derived CDR1 and CDR2 are SGHNT and YENEEA. V was shortened by 5 bases and J by 3 bases, with 17 bases between the two germline ends. The CDR3 contains 15 residues.